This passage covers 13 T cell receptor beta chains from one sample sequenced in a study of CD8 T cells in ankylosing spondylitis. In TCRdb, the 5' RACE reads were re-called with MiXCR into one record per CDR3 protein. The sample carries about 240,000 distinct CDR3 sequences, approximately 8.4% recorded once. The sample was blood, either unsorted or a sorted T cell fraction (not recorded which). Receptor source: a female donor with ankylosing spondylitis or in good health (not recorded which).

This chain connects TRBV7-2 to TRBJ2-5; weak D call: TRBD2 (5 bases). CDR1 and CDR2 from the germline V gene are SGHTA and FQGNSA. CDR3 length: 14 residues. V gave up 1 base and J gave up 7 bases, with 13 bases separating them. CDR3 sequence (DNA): TGTGCCAGCAGCTTAGGGGCGGAGGCCGTGACCCAGTACTTC. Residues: CASSLGAEAVTQYF.

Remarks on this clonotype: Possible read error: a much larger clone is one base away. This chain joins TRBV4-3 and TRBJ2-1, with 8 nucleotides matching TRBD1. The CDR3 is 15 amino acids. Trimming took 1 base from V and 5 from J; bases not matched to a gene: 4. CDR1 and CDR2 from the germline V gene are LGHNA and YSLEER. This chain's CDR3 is CASSQAPRGHNEQFF. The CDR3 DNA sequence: TGCGCCAGCAGCCAAGCCCCCAGGGGGCACAATGAGCAGTTCTTC.

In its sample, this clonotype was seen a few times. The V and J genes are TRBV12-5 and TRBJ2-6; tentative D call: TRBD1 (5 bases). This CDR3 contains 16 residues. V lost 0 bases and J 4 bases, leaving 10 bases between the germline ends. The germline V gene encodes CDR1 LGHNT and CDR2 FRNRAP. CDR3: CASGLVLGAGANVLTF. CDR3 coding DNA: TGTGCTAGTGGTTTGGTACTTGGGGCCGGGGCCAACGTCCTGACTTTC.

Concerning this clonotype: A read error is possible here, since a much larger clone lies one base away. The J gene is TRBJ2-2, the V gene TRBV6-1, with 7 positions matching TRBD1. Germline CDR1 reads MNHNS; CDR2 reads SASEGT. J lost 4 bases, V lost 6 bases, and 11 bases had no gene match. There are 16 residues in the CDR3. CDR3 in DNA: TGTGCCAGCAGCCTCTTCCCGACAGGGAGCACCGGGGAGCTGTTTTTT. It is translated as CASSLFPTGSTGELFF.

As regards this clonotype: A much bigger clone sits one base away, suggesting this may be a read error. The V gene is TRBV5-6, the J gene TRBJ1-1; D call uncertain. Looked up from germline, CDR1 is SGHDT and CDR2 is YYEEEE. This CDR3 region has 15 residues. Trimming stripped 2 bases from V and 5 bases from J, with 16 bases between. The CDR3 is CASSFWTLLVTEAFF. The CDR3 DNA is TGTGCCAGCAGCTTCTGGACCCTTTTGGTGACTGAAGCTTTCTTT.

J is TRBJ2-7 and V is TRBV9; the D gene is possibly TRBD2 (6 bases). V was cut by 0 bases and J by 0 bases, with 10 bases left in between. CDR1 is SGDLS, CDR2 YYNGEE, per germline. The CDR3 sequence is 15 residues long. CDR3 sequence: CASSVGSGPSYEQYF. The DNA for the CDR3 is TGTGCCAGCAGCGTAGGAAGCGGGCCCTCCTACGAGCAGTACTTC. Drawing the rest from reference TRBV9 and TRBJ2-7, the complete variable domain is DSGVTQTPKHLITATGQRVTLRCSPRSGDLSVYWYQQSLDQGLQFLIQYYNGEERAKGNILERFSAQQFPDLHSELNLSSLELGDSALYFCASSVGSGPSYEQYFGPGTRLTVT.

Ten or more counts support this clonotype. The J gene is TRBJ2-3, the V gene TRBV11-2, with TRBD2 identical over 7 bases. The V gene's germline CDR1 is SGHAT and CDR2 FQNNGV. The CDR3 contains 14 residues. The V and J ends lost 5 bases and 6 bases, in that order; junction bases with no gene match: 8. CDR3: CASSLGLGGDTQYF. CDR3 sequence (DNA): TGTGCCAGCAGCCTTGGACTAGGCGGGGATACGCAGTATTTT.

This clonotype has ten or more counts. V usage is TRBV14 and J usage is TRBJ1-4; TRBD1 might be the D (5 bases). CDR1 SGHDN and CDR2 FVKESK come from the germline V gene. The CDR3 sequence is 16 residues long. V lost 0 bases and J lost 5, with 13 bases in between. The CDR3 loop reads CASSQDRGTVNEKLFF. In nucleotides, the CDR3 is TGTGCCAGCAGCCAAGATCGGGGGACGGTAAATGAAAAACTGTTTTTT.

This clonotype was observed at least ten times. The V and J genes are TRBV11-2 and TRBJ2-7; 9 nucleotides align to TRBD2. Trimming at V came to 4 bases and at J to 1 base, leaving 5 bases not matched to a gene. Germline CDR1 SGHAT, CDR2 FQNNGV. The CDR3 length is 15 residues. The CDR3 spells CASSYSGSGSYEQYF. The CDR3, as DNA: TGTGCCAGCAGCTATAGCGGGAGTGGGTCCTACGAGCAGTACTTC.

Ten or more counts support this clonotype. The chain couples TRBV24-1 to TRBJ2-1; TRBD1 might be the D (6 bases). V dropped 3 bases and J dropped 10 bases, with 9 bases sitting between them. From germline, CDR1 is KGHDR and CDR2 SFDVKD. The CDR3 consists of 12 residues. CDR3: CATSDLGAEQFF. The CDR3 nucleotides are TGTGCCACCAGTGATCTGGGGGCAGAGCAGTTCTTC.

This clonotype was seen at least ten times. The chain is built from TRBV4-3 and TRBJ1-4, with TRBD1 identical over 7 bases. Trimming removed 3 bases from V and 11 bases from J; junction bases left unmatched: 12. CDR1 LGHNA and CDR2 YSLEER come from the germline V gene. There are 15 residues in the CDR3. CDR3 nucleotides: TGCGCCAGCAGCCATCCACGGCAGGGGGGAGACAAACTGTTTTTT. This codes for CASSHPRQGGDKLFF.

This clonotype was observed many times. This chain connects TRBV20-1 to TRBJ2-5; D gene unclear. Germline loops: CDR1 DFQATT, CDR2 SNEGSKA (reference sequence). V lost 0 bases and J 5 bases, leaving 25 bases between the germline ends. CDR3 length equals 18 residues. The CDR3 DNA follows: TGCAGTGCTAGAGATGCTTCCCCTCGACTTAGGGCGTTGGAGACCCAGTACTTC. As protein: CSARDASPRLRALETQYF.

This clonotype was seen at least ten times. The CDR3 sequence: CASSPFVGGQPQHF. The CDR3 DNA reads TGTGCCAGCAGTCCCTTCGTGGGGGGTCAGCCCCAGCATTTT. The V and J genes are TRBV6-2 or TRBV6-3 and TRBJ1-5; D is possibly TRBD1 (5 bases). This CDR3 has 14 residues. Trimming cost V 5 bases and J 6 bases, with 14 bases left between them. Germline assignment: CDR1 MNHEY and CDR2 SVGEGT.